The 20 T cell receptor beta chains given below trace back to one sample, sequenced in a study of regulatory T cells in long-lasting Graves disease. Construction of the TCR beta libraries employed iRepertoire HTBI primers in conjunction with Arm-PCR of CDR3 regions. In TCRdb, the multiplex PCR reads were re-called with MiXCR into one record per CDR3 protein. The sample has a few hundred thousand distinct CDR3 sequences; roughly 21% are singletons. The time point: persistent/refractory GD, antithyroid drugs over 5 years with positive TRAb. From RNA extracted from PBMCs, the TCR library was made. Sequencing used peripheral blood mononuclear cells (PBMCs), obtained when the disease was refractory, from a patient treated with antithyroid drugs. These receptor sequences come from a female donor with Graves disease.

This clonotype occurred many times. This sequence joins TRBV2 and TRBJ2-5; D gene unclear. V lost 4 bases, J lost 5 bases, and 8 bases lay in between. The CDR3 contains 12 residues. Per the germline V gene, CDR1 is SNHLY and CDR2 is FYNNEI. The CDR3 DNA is TGTGCCAGCAGTGGCGCTGACGAGACCCAGTACTTC. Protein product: CASSGADETQYF.

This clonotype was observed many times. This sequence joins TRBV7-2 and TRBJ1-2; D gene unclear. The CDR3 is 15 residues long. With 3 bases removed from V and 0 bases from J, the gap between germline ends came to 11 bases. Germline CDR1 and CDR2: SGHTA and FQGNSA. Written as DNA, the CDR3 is TGTGCCAGCAGCTTGTCCGTCCAAGCTAACTATGGCTACACCTTC. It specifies CASSLSVQANYGYTF. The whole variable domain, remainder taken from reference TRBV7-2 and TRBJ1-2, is GAGVSQSPSNKVTEKGKDVELRCDPISGHTALYWYRQSLGQGLEFLIYFQGNSAPDKSGLPSDRFSAERTGGSVSTLTIQRTQQEDSAVYLCASSLSVQANYGYTFGSGTRLTVV.

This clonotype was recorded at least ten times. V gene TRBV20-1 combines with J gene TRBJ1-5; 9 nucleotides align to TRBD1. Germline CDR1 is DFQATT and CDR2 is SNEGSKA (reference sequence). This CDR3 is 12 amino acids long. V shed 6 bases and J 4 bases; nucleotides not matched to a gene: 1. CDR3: CSAGTGNQPQHF. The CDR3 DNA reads TGCAGTGCGGGGACAGGGAATCAGCCCCAGCATTTT.

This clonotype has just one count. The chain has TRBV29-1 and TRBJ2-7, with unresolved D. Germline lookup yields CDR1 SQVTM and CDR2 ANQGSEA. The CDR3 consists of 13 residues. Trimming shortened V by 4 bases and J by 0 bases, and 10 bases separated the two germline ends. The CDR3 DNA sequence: TGCAGCGTTGGGGCAGCCAGCTCCTACGAGCAGTACTTC. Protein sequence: CSVGAASSYEQYF.

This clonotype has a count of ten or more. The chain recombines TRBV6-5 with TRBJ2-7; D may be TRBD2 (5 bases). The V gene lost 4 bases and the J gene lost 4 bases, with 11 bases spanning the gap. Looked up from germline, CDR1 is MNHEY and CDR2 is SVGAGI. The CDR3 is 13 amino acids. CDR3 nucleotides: TGTGCCAGCAGTTGGAGCGGAGAATACGAGCAGTACTTC. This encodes CASSWSGEYEQYF.

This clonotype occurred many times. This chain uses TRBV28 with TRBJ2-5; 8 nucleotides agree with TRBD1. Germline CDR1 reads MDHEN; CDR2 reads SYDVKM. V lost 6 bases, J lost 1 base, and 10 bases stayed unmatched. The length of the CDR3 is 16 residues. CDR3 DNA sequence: TGTGCCAGCAGCTCTACCCACAGGGGGACCCAAGAGACCCAGTACTTC. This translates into CASSSTHRGTQETQYF.

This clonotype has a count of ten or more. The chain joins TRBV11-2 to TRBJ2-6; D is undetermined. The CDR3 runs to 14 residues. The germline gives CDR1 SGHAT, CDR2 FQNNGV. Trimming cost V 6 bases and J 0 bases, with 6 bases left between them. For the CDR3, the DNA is TGTGCCAGCAGTTACCTCTCTGGGGCCAACGTCCTGACTTTC. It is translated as CASSYLSGANVLTF.

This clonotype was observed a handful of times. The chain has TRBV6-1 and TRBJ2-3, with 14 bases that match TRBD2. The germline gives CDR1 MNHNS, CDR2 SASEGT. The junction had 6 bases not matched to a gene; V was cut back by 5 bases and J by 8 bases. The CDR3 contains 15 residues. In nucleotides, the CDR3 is TGTGCCAGCAGTCTGGGACTAGCGGGAGAGTCTACGCAGTATTTT. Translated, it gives CASSLGLAGESTQYF.

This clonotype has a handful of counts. The CDR3: CASSVEQGQGETQYF. The CDR3 nucleotides read TGTGCCAGCAGCGTAGAGCAGGGGCAGGGGGAGACCCAGTACTTC. This chain joins TRBV9 and TRBJ2-5, with D maybe TRBD1 (6 bases). The CDR3 spans 15 residues. Germline assignment: CDR1 SGDLS and CDR2 YYNGEE. V gave up 0 bases and J gave up 5 bases, with 14 bases separating them.

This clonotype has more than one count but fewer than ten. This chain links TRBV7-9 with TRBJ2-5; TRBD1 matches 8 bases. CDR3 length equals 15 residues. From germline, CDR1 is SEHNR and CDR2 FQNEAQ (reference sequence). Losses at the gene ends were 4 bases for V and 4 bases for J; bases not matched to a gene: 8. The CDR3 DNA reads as TGTGCCAGCAGCTCCAACAGGGGGTTTGGAGAGACCCAGTACTTC. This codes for CASSSNRGFGETQYF.

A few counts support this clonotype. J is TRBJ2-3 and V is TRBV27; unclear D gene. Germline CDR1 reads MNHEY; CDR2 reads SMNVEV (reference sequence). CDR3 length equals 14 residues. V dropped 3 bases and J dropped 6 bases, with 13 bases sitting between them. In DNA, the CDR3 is TGTGCCAGCAGTTTGGTGCGGCCCCCCGATACGCAGTATTTT. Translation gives CASSLVRPPDTQYF.

CDR3 DNA: TGTGCCAGCATTTCCGGGACAGCCTTGAACACTGAAGCTTTCTTT. It encodes CASISGTALNTEAFF. The rearrangement uses TRBV28 and TRBJ1-1; 7 bases align to TRBD1. J lost 0 bases, V lost 7 bases, and 8 bases had no gene match. This CDR3 is built from 15 residues. In germline, CDR1 is MDHEN, CDR2 SYDVKM.

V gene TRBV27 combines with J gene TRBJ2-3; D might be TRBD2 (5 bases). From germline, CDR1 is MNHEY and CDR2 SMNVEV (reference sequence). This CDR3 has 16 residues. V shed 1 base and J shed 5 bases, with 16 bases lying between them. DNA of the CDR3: TGTGCCAGCAGTTTATGGCGGACTCGGGCATTAGATACGCAGTATTTT. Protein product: CASSLWRTRALDTQYF.

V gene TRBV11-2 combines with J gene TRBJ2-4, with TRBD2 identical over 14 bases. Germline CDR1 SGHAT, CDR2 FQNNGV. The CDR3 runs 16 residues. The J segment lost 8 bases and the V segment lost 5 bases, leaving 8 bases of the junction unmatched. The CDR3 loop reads CASSPRLAGGWDIQYF. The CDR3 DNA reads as TGTGCCAGCAGCCCCAGACTAGCGGGAGGGTGGGACATTCAGTACTTC. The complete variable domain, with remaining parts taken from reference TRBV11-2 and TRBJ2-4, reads EAGVAQSPRYKIIEKRQSVAFWCNPISGHATLYWYQQILGQGPKLLIQFQNNGVVDDSQLPKDRFSAERLKGVDSTLKIQPAKLEDSAVYLCASSPRLAGGWDIQYFGAGTRLSVL.

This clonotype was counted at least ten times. The CDR3 region has the DNA TGTGCCAGCAGTTTTCCACGTTGGGGGACGATCGAGACCCAGTACTTC. Translated: CASSFPRWGTIETQYF. The gene calls are TRBV28 and TRBJ2-5; TRBD1 or TRBD2 may be the D gene (5 bases each). The CDR3 length is 16 residues. The germline gives CDR1 MDHEN, CDR2 SYDVKM. V lost 3 bases and J 5 bases, leaving 19 bases between the germline ends.

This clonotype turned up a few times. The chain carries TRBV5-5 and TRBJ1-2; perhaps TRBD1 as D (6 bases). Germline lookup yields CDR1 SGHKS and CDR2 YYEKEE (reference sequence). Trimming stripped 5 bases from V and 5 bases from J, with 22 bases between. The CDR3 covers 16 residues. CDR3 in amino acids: CASRAAGAYLWYGYTF. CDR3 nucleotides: TGTGCCAGCAGGGCGGCAGGGGCCTACCTATGGTATGGCTACACCTTC.

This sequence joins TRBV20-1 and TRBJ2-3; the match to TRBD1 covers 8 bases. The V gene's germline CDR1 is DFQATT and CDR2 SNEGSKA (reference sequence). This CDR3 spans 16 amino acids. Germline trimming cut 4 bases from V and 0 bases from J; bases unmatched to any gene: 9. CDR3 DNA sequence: TGCAGTGCTATATCCCCAACAGGGGGGAGCACAGATACGCAGTATTTT. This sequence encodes CSAISPTGGSTDTQYF.

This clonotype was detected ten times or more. The CDR3 protein is CASSKGTSGQETQYF. The CDR3 DNA reads as TGTGCCAGCAGTAAAGGGACTAGCGGTCAAGAGACCCAGTACTTC. This sequence joins TRBV28 and TRBJ2-5; 11 bases are a match to TRBD2. CDR1 MDHEN and CDR2 SYDVKM come from the germline V gene. Unmatched junction bases numbered 4, after V lost 5 bases and J lost 2 bases. The CDR3 is 15 residues long.

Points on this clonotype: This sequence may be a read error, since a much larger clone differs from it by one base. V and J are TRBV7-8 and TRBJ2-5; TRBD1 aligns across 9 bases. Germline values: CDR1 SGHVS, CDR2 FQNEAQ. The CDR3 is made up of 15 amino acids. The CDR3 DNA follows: TGTGCCCGCAGCTCGCCTGGGACAGGGCAAGAGACCCAGTACTTC. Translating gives CARSSPGTGQETQYF.

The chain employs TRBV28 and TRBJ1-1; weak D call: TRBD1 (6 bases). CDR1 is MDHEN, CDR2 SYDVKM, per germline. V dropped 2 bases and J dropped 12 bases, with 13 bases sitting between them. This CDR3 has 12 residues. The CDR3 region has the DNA TGTGCCAGCAGTTTAATCCAGGGGACAACTTTCTTT. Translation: CASSLIQGTTFF. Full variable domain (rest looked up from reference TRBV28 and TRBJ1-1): DVKVTQSSRYLVKRTGEKVFLECVQDMDHENMFWYRQDPGLGLRLIYFSYDVKMKEKGDIPEGYSVSREKKERFSLILESASTNQTSMYLCASSLIQGTTFFGQGTRLTVV.